The rows below give T cell receptor beta chains drawn from one sample of a study of beta chain features in type 1 diabetes. Here immunoSEQ multiplex PCR was the method, and the copy in TCRdb shows in-frame clones only, minus some. The sample has 600,000 or so clones, over 12% seen once. The sample was naive CD4+ T cells from blood. These receptors all come from a man between 18 and 29 years old with type 1 diabetes. Each CDR3 is given with its conserved first and last residue. The order of the fields is V gene, CDR3 protein.

>TRBV7-2
CASSSGPISYEQYF
>TRBV15
CATSRDRSRTAYEQYF
>TRBV5-6
CASSYSVGELFF
>TRBV5-1
CASSLASTSYNEQFF
>TRBV9
CASSADPRGPYEQYF
>TRBV19
CASSRGVETQYF
>TRBV6-4
CASSDSGSNYGYTF
>TRBV29-1
CSVTAGGSTDTQYF
>TRBV27
CASRGRFF
>TRBV9
CASSTSGNEQFF
>TRBV4-3
CASRLRPGQANTGELFF
>TRBV9
CASSSMRGQGSEKLFF
>TRBV5-6
CASSSQGPEQYF
>TRBV9
CASSAVGDTSYNEQFF
>TRBV7-8
CASSPDRIRSNTGELFF
>TRBV30
CAWTWAGQETQYF
>TRBV4-3
CASSQGDLGNYGYTF
>TRBV7-2
CASSPGTSGGHHF
>TRBV27
CASSPRTSPNTEAFF
>TRBV19
CASQNDGREQYF
>TRBV28
CASRPPYGDRPKNKMNTEAFF
>TRBV12-5
CASGLTSLNEQFF
>TRBV21-1
CASSPATDRRYEQYF
>TRBV10-3
CAVTRQGGGNEQFF
>TRBV14
CASSQRGTGGNSPLHF
>TRBV10-3
CAINEAGTSGRNEQFF
>TRBV21-1
CASFTSGLNEQFF
>TRBV9
CASSVGSGIAEQYF
>TRBV29-1
CSVEWSKQANTEAFF
>TRBV30
CAWMKTGRGKAYEQYF
>TRBV4-1
CASSPGQVGMVYEQYF
>TRBV29-1
CSVRDTYYEQYF
>TRBV11-3
CASSLTRGTEAFF
>TRBV27
CASRGHSSYNEQFF
>TRBV30
CAWDRDYSPLHF
>TRBV10-3
CAISAGPGQPQHF
>TRBV9
CASSVAGDTEAFF